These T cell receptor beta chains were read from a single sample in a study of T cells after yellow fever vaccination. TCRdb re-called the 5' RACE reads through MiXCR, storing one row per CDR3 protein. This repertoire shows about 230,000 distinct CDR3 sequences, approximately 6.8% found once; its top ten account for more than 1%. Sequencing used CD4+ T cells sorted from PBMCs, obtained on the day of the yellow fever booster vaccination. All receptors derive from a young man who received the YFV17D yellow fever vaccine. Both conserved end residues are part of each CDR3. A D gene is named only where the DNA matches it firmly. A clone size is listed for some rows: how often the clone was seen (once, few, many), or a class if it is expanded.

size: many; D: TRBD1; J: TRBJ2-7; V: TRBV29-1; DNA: TGCAGCGTCGATCAGGGGGACGAGCAGTACTTC; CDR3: CSVDQGDEQYF
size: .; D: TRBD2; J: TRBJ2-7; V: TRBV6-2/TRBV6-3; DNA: TGTGCCAGCAGTTGGGGGGGGAGGAGACCCCACTACGAGCAGTACTTC; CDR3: CASSWGGRRPHYEQYF
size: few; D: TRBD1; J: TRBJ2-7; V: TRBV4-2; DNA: TGTGCCAGCAGCTCTCGGACAGGGAAGTCCTACTACGAGCAGTACTTC; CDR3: CASSSRTGKSYYEQYF
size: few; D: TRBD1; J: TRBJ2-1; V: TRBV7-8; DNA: TGTGCCAGCAGCCCCGGACAGGGCCCGTACAATGAGCAGTTCTTC; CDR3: CASSPGQGPYNEQFF
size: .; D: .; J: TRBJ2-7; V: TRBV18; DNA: TGTGCCAGCTCATCCCCCGACACAGCTGACTACGAGCAGTACTTC; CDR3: CASSSPDTADYEQYF
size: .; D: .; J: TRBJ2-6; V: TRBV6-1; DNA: TGTGCCAGCAGTGTAGACAGGCCCTCTGGGGCCAACGTCCTGACTTTC; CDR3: CASSVDRPSGANVLTF
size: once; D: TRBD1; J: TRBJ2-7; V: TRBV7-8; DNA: TGTGCCAGCAGCTTAGTGGGGACAGGGGAATACGGGCAGTACTTC; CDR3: CASSLVGTGEYGQYF
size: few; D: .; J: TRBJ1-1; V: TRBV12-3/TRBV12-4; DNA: TGTGCCAGCAGTACCCTAGGACAGAACACTGAAGCTTTCTTT; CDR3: CASSTLGQNTEAFF
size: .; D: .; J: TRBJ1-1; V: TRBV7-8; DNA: TGTGCCAGCAGCTCCATCAGAGACACTGAAGCTTTCTTT; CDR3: CASSSIRDTEAFF
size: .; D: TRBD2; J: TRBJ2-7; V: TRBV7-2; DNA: TGTGCCAGCAGCTCCCTGGCGGGAGAGGGATACGAGCAGTACTTC; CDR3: CASSSLAGEGYEQYF
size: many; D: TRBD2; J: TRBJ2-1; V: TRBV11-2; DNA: TGTGCCAGCAGCTTGACTAGCGGGATTTTATACAATGAGCAGTTCTTC; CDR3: CASSLTSGILYNEQFF
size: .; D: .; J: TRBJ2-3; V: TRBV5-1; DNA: TGCGCCAGCGGCTTAGGCTTTCCTAGGATCTCAGATACGCAGTATTTT; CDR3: CASGLGFPRISDTQYF
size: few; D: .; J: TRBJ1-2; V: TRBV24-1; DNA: TGTGCCACCAGTGATACAGCGAGGGGTGGCTACACCTTC; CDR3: CATSDTARGGYTF
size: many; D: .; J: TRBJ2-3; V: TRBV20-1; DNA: TGCAGTGGCAGCAGGGGGAGGGACGTGGCTACGCAGTATTTT; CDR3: CSGSRGRDVATQYF
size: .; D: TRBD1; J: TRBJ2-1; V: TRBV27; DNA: TGTGCCAGCAGCCCCCGACAGGGGTACAATGAGCAGTTCTTC; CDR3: CASSPRQGYNEQFF
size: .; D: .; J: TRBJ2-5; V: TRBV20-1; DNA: TGCAGTGCTAGGAAAGTCGGGCAGACCCAGTACTTC; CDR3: CSARKVGQTQYF
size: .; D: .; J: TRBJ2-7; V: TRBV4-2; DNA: TGTGCCAGCAGCCAAGATAACAGGGCCACCTACGAGCAGTACTTC; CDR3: CASSQDNRATYEQYF
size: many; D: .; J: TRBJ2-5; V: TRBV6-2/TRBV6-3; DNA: TGTGCCAGCAGTTACAGTTCAGAGGGAGGAGAGACCCAGTACTTC; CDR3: CASSYSSEGGETQYF
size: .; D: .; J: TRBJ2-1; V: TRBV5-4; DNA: TGTGCCACCTTCTTAGGGGGGCTTAGCTCCTACAATGAGCAGTTCTTC; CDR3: CATFLGGLSSYNEQFF
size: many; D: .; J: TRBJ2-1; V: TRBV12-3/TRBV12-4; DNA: TGTGCCAGCAGTTTAGGTTCAGCGAGCAATGAGCAGTTCTTC; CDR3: CASSLGSASNEQFF
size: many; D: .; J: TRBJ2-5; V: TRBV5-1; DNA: TGCGCCAGCAGCTTGTTAGATGGCCGCACGGAGACCCAGTACTTC; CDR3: CASSLLDGRTETQYF
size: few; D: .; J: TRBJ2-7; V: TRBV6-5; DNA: TGTGCCAGCAGTTTCAACCTACCCCGACAGGGCGGGATAGAGCAGTACTTC; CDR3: CASSFNLPRQGGIEQYF
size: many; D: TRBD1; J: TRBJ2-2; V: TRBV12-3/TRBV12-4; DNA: TGTGCCGGGACAGGGAACACCGGGGAGCTGTTTTTT; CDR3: CAGTGNTGELFF
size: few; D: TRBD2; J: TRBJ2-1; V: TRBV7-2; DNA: TGTGCCAGCAGCTCGCCGGGGCGGGAGTTCTATGAGCAGTTCTTC; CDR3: CASSSPGREFYEQFF
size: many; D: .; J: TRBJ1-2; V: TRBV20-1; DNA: TGCAGTAAAGTTGGTCCTCTTCAGGATGGCTACACCTTC; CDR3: CSKVGPLQDGYTF
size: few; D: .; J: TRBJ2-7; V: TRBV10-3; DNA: TGTGCCACTACGGGCAGCTACGAGCAGTACTTC; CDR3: CATTGSYEQYF
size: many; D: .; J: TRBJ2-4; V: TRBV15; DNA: TGTGCCACCAGCAGAGCCGAGGCGGGACCTTTAGCCAAAAACATTCAGTACTTC; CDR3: CATSRAEAGPLAKNIQYF
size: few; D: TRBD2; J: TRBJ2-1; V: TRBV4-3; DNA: TGCGCCAGCAGCGAAAGGACTAGCGGGAATGAGCAGTTCTTC; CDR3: CASSERTSGNEQFF
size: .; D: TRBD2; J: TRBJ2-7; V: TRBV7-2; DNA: TGTGCCAGCAGTTCCAGGGCTAGCGGTTCCTACGAGCAGTACTTC; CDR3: CASSSRASGSYEQYF
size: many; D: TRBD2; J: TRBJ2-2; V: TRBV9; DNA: TGTGCCAGCAGCGTAGGACTAGCGGGAGCAACCGGGGAGCTGTTTTTT; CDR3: CASSVGLAGATGELFF
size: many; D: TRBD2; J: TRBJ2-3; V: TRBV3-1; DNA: TGTGCCAGCAGCCAACGAAGCGGGAGCGCAGATACGCAGTATTTT; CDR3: CASSQRSGSADTQYF
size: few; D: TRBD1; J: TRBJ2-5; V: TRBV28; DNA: TGTGCCAGCAGTTTAATCGAGGCACAGGGGAAAGAGACCCAGTACTTC; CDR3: CASSLIEAQGKETQYF
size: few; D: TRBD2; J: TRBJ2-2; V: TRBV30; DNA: TGTGCTCGGAGGTTGGCGGGAGGTACCGGGGAGCTGTTTTTT; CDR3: CARRLAGGTGELFF
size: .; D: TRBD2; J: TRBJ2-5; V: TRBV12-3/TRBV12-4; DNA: TGTGCCAGCAGTTTCGGGGGGTCTTTCGAGACCCAGTACTTC; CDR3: CASSFGGSFETQYF
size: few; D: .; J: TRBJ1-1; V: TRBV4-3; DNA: TGCGCCAGCAGCCAAGTCTGGGGAGGGGCTGAAGCTTTCTTT; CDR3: CASSQVWGGAEAFF
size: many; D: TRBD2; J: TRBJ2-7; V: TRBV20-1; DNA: TGCAGTGCTAGTTTTAGCGGGATCTCCTACGAGCAGTACTTC; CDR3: CSASFSGISYEQYF
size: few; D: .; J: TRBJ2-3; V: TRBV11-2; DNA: TGTGCCAGCACCCGGGAGCTGGGCACAGATACGCAGTATTTT; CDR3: CASTRELGTDTQYF
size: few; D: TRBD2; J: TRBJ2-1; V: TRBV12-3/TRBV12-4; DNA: TGTGCCAGCAACTTGGGGACTAGATATGAGCAGTTCTTC; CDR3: CASNLGTRYEQFF
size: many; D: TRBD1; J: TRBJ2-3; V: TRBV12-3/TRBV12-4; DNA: TGTGCCAGCAGTCGCACGGACAGGGACGCGCAGTATTTT; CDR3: CASSRTDRDAQYF
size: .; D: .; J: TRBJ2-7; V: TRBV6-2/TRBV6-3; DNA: TGTGCCAGCAGTTATGGAAATGGTTTTGGAGAGCAGTACTTC; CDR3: CASSYGNGFGEQYF
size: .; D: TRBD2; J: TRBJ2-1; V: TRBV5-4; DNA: TGTGCCAGCAGCTTGGAGGCCCTAGCGGGATCGAATGAGCAGTTCTTC; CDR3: CASSLEALAGSNEQFF
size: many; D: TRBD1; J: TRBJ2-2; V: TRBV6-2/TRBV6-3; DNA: TGTGCCAGCAGTGGGGACAGGGAGTTATCGAACACCGGGGAGCTGTTTTTT; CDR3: CASSGDRELSNTGELFF
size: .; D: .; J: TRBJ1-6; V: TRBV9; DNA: TGTGCCAGCAGCGTAGCTGGGAGAGATTCACCCCTCCACTTT; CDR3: CASSVAGRDSPLHF
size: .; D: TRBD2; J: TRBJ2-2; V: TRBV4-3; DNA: TGCGCCAGCAGCCAGGCTAGCGGGAGAGTCAGAAACACCGGGGAGCTGTTTTTT; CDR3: CASSQASGRVRNTGELFF
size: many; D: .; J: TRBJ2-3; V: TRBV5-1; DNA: TGCGCCAGCAGTTTAGGGCTTGGGCCAGATACGCAGTATTTT; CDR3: CASSLGLGPDTQYF
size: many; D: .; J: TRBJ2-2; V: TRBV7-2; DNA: TGTGCCAGCAGCCCCCAGGTCTACACCGGGGAGCTGTTTTTT; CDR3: CASSPQVYTGELFF